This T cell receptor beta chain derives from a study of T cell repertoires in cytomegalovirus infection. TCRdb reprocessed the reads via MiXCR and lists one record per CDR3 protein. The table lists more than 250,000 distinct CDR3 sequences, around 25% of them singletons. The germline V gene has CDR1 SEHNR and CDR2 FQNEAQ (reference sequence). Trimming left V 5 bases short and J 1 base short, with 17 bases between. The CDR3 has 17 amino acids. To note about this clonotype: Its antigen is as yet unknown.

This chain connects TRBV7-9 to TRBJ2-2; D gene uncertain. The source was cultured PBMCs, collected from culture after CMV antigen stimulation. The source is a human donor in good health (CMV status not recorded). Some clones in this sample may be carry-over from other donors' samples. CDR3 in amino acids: CASSPVVGQGNTGELFF. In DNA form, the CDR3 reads TGTGCCAGCAGCCCCGTTGTCGGGCAAGGGAACACCGGGGAGCTGTTTTTT.